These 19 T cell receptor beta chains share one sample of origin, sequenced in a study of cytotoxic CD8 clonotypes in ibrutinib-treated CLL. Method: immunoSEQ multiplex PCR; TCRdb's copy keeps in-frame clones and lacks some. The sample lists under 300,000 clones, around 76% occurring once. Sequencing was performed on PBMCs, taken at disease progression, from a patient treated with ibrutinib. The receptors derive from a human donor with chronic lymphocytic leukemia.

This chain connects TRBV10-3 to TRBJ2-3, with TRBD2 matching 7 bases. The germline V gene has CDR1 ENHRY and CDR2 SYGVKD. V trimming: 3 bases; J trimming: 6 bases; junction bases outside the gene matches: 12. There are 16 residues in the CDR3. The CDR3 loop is CAISDPGLPSGDTQYF. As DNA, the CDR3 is TGTGCCATCAGTGACCCGGGACTACCTTCGGGTGATACGCAGTATTTT.

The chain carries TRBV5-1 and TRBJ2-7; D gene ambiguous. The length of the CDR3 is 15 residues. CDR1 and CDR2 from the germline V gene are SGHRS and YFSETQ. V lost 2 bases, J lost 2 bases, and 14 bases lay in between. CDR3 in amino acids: CASSLGNGATYEQYF. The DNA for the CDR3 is TGCGCCAGCAGCTTAGGGAACGGCGCCACCTACGAGCAGTACTTC. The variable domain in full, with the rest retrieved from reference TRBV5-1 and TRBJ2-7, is KAGVTQTPRYLIKTRGQQVTLSCSPISGHRSVSWYQQTPGQGLQFLFEYFSETQRNKGNFPGRFSGRQFSNSRSEMNVSTLELGDSALYLCASSLGNGATYEQYFGPGTRLTVT.

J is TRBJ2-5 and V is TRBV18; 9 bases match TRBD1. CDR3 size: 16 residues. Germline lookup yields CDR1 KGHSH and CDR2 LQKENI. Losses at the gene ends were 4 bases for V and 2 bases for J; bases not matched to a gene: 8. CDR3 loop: CASSLRQGGTQETQYF. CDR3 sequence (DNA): TGTGCCAGCTCACTCCGACAGGGGGGGACACAAGAGACCCAGTACTTC.

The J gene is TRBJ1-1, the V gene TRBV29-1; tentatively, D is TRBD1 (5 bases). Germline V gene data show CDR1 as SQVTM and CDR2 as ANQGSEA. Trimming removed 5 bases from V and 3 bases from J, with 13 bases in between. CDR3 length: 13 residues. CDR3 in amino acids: CSVLVGRDTEAFF. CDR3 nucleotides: TGCAGCGTTTTAGTGGGCAGGGACACTGAAGCTTTCTTT.

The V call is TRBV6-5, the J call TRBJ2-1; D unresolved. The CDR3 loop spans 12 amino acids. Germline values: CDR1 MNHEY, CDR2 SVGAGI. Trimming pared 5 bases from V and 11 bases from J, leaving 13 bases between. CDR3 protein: CASSTTGDKQFF. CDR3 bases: TGTGCCAGCAGTACCACCGGCGACAAGCAGTTCTTC.

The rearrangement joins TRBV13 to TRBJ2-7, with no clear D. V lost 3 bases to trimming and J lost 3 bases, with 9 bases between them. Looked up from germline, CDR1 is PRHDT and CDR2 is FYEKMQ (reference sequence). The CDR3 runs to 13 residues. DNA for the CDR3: TGTGCCAGCAGCTTGGCCGAAGGCTACGAGCAGTACTTC. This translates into CASSLAEGYEQYF.

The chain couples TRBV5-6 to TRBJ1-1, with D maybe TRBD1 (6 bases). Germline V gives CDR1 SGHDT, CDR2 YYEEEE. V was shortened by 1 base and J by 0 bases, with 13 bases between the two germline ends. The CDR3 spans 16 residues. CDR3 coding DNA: TGTGCCAGCAGCTTGAGGGGGAGGATTTTGAACACTGAAGCTTTCTTT. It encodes CASSLRGRILNTEAFF.

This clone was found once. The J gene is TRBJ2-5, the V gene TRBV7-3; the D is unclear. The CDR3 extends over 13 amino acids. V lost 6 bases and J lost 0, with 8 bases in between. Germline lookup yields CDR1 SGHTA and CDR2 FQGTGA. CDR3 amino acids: CASSKDYQETQYF. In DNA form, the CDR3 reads TGTGCCAGCAGTAAAGACTACCAAGAGACCCAGTACTTC.

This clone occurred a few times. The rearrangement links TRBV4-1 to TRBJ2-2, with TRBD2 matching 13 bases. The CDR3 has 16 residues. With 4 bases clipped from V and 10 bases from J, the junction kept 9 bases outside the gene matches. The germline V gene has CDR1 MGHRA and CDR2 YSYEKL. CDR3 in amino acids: CASSRRTSGGPKELFF. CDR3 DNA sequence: TGCGCCAGCAGCCGACGGACTAGCGGGGGCCCTAAGGAGCTGTTTTTT.

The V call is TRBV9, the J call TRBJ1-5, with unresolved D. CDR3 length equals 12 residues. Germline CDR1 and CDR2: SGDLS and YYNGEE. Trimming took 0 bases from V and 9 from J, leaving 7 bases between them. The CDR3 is CASSVGLWPQHF. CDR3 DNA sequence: TGTGCCAGCAGCGTAGGATTGTGGCCCCAGCATTTT.

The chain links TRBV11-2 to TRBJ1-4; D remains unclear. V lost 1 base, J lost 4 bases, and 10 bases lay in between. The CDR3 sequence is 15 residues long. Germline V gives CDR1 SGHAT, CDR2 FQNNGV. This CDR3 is CASSLVGRDNEKLFF. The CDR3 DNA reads TGTGCCAGCAGCTTAGTAGGACGGGATAATGAAAAACTGTTTTTT.

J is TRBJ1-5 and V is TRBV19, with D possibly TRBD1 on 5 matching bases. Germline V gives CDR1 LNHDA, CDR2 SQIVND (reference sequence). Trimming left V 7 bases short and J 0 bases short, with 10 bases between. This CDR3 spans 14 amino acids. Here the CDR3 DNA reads TGTGCCAGTAAAGGGGATTATAGCAATCAGCCCCAGCATTTT. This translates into CASKGDYSNQPQHF.

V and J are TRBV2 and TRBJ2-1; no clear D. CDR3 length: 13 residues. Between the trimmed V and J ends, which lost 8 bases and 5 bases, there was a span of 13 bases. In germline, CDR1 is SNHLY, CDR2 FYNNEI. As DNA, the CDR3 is TGTGCCAGCGTTCTTGACCTAAACAATGAGCAGTTCTTC. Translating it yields CASVLDLNNEQFF.

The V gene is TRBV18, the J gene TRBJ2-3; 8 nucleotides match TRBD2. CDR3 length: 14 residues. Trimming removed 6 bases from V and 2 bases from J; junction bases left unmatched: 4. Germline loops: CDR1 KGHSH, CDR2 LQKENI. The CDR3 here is CASSPGGTTDTQYF. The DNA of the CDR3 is TGTGCCAGCTCTCCGGGAGGGACCACAGATACGCAGTATTTT. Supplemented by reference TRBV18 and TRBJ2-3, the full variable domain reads NAGVMQNPRHLVRRRGQEARLRCSPMKGHSHVYWYRQLPEEGLKFMVYLQKENIIDESGMPKERFSAEFPKEGPSILRIQQVVRGDSAAYFCASSPGGTTDTQYFGPGTRLTVL.

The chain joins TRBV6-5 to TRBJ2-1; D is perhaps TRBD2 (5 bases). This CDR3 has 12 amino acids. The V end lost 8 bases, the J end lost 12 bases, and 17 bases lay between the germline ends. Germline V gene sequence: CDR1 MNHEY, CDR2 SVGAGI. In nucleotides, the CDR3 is TGTGCCAGCGGAAGAGGTGGAGGACGGCAGTTCTTC. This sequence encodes CASGRGGGRQFF.

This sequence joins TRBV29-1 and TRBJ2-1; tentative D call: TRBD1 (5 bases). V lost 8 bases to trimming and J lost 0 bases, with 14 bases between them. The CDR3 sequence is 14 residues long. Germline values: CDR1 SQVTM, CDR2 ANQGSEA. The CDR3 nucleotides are TGCAGCACAATCCCGACAGTCTCCTACAATGAGCAGTTCTTC. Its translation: CSTIPTVSYNEQFF.

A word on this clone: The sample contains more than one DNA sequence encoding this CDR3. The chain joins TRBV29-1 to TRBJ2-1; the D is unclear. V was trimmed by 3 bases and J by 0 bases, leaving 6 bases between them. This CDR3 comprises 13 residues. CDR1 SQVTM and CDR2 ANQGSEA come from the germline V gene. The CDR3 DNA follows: TGCAGCGTTGAGGGCGGCTCCTACAATGAGCAGTTCTTC. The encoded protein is CSVEGGSYNEQFF.

CDR3 coding DNA: TGTGCCAGTAGTATATGGTTTCAGGGAGGGTCCTACAATGAGCAGTTCTTC. It encodes CASSIWFQGGSYNEQFF. The chain employs TRBV19 and TRBJ2-1, with 7 bases identical to TRBD2. Germline loops: CDR1 LNHDA, CDR2 SQIVND (reference sequence). With 2 bases clipped from V and 1 base from J, the junction kept 8 bases outside the gene matches. This CDR3 is built from 17 residues.

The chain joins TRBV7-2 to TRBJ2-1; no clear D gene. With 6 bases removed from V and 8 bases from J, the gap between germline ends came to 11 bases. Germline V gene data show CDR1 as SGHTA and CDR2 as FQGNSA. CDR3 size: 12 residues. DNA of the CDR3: TGTGCCAGCAGGCCTGAGACCGATGAGCAGTTCTTC. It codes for CASRPETDEQFF.